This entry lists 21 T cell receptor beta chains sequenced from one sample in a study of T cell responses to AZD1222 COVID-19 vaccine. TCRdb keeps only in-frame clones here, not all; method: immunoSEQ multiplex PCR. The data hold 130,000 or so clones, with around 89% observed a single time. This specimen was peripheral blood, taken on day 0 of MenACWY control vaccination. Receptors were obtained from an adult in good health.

In DNA, the CDR3 is TGTGCCAGCGGGATGACAGGGGGGGAAGAGACCCAGTACTTC. The encoded protein is CASGMTGGEETQYF. This chain uses TRBV11-2 with TRBJ2-5, with 9 bases lining up with TRBD1. This CDR3 spans 14 amino acids. V lost 8 bases and J lost 3; bases outside the gene matches: 7. The germline V gene has CDR1 SGHAT and CDR2 FQNNGV.

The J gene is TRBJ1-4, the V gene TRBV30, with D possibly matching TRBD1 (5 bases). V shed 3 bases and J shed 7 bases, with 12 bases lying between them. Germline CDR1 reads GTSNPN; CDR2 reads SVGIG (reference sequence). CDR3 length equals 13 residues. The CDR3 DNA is TGTGCCTGGAGGGGACGGGCTTCTGAAAAACTGTTTTTT. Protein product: CAWRGRASEKLFF.

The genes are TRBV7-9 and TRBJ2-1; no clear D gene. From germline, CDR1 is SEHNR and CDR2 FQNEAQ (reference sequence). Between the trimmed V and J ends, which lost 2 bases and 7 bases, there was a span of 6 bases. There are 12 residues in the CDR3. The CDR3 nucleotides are TGTGCCAGCAGCTTACGTAGGAATGAGCAGTTCTTC. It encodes CASSLRRNEQFF.

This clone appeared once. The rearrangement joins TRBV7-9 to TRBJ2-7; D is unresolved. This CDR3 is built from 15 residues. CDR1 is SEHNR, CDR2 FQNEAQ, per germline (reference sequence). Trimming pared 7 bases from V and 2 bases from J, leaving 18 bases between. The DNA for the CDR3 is TGTGCCAGCACCACCCCGTCGGTGGCAGCCTACGAGCAGTACTTC. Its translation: CASTTPSVAAYEQYF.

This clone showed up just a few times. CDR3 sequence reads: CSVDQRTGSEAFF. The DNA of the CDR3 is TGCAGCGTTGATCAACGGACAGGCAGTGAAGCTTTCTTT. J is TRBJ1-1 and V is TRBV29-1, with 7 nucleotides matching TRBD1. CDR1 is SQVTM, CDR2 ANQGSEA, per germline. The CDR3 extends over 13 amino acids. The ends lost 3 bases at V and 7 bases at J; junction bases unmatched: 8.

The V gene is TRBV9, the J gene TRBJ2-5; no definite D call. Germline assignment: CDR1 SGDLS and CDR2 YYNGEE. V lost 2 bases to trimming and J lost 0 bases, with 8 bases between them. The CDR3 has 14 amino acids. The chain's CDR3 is CASSVTTYQETQYF. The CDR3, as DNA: TGTGCCAGCAGCGTTACTACGTACCAAGAGACCCAGTACTTC.

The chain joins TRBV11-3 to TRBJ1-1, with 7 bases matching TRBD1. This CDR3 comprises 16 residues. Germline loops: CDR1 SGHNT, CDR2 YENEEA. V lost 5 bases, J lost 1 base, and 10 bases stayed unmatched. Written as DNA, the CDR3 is TGTGCCAGCAGCACCCGGAAGACAGGGCAGAACACTGAAGCTTTCTTT. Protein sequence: CASSTRKTGQNTEAFF.

This chain's CDR3 is CASSNRQVDGELFF. CDR3 nucleotides: TGTGCCAGCAGCAACCGACAGGTTGACGGGGAGCTGTTTTTT. The rearrangement links TRBV7-9 to TRBJ2-2; perhaps TRBD1 as D (6 bases). Trimming took 5 bases from V and 7 from J, leaving 14 bases between them. The CDR3 covers 14 residues. The V gene's germline CDR1 is SEHNR and CDR2 FQNEAQ (reference sequence).

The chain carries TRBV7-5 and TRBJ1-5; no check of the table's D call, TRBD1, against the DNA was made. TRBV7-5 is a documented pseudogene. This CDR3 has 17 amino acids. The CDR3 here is CARSWGCWVVDNQPQHF. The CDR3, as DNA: TGTGCCAGAAGCTGGGGCTGCTGGGTGGTTGACAATCAGCCCCAGCATTTT.

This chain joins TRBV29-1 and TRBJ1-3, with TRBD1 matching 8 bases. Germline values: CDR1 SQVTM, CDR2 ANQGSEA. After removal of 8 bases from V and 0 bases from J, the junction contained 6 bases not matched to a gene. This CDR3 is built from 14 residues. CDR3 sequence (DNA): TGCAGCTGTACACAGGGGGGCTCTGGAAACACCATATATTTT. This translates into CSCTQGGSGNTIYF.

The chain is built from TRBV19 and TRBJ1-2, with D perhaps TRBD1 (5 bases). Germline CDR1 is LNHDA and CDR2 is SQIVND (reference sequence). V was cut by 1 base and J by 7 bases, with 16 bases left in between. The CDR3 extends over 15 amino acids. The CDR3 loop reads CASSIGRRGRGGYTF. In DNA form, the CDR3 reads TGTGCCAGTAGTATAGGCCGCCGGGGGAGAGGTGGCTACACCTTC.

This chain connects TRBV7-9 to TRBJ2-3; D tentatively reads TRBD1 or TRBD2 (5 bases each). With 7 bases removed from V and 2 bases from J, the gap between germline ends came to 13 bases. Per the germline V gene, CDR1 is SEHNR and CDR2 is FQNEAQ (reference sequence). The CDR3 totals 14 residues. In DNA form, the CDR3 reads TGTGCCAGCAAGGTTGAGGGGACCACAGATACGCAGTATTTT. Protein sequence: CASKVEGTTDTQYF.

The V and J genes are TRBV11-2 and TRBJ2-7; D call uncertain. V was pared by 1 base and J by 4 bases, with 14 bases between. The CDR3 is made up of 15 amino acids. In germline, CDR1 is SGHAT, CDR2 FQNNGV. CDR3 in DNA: TGTGCCAGCAGCTTAGCTGAAGGGTTAGAATACGAGCAGTACTTC. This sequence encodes CASSLAEGLEYEQYF.

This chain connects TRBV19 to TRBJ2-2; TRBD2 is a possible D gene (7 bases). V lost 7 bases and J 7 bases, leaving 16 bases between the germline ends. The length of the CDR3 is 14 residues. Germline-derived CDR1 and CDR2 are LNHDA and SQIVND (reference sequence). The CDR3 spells CASNRGARGGELFF. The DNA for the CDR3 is TGTGCCAGTAACCGGGGGGCCCGGGGCGGGGAGCTGTTTTTT.

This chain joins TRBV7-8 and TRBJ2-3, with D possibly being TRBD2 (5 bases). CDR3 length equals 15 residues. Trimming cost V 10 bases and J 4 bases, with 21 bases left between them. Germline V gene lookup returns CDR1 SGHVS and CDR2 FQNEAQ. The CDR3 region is CATRPWLTRADTQYF. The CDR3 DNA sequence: TGTGCCACCAGACCGTGGTTGACGCGGGCAGATACGCAGTATTTT.

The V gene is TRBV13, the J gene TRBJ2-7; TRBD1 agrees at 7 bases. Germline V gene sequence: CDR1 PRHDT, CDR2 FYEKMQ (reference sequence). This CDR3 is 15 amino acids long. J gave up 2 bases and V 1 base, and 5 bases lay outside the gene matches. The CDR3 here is CASSLEGGETYEQYF. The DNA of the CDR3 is TGTGCCAGCAGCTTAGAAGGGGGCGAGACCTACGAGCAGTACTTC.

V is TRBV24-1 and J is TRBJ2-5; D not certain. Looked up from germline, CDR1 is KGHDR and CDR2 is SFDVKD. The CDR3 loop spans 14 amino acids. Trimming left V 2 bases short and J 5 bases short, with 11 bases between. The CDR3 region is CATSDSTLGETQYF. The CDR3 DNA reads TGTGCCACCAGTGATTCCACGCTGGGGGAGACCCAGTACTTC.

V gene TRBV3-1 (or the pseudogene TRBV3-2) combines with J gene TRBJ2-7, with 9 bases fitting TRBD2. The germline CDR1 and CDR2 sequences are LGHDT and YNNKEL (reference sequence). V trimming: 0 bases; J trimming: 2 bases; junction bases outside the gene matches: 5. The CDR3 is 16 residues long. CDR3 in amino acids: CASSQDLGGRAYEQYF. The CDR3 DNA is TGTGCCAGCAGCCAAGATCTTGGCGGGAGGGCCTACGAGCAGTACTTC.

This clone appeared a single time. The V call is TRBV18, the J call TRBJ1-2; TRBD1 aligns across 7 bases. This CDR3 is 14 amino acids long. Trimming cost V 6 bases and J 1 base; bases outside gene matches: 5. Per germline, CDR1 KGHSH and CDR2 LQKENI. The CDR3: CASSPQGDNYGYTF. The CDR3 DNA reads TGTGCCAGCTCGCCCCAGGGGGATAACTATGGCTACACCTTC. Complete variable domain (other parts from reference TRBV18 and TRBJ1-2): NAGVMQNPRHLVRRRGQEARLRCSPMKGHSHVYWYRQLPEEGLKFMVYLQKENIIDESGMPKERFSAEFPKEGPSILRIQQVVRGDSAAYFCASSPQGDNYGYTFGSGTRLTVV.

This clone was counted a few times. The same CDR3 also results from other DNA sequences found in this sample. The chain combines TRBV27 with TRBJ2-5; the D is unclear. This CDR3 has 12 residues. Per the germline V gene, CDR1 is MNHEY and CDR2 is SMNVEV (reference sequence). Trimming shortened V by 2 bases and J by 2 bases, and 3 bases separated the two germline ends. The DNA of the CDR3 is TGTGCCAGCAGTTTAGATCAAGAGACCCAGTACTTC. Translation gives CASSLDQETQYF.

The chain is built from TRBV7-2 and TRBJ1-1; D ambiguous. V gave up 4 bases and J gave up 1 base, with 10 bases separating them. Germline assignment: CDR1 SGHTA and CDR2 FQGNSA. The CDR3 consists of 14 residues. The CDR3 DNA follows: TGTGCCAGCAGCTCCATGGCTCCGAACACTGAAGCTTTCTTT. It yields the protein CASSSMAPNTEAFF.